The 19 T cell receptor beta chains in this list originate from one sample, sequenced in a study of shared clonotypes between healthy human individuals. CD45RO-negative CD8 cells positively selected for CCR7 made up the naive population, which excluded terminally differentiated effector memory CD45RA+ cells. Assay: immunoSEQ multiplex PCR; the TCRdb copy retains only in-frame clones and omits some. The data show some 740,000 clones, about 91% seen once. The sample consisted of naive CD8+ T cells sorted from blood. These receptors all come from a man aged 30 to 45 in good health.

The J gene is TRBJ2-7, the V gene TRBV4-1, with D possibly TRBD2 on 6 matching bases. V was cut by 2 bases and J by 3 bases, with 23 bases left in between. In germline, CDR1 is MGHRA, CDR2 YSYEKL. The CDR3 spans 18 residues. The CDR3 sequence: CASSQWLISEGLGYEQYF. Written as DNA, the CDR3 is TGCGCCAGCAGCCAATGGTTGATTTCGGAGGGCCTAGGCTACGAGCAGTACTTC.

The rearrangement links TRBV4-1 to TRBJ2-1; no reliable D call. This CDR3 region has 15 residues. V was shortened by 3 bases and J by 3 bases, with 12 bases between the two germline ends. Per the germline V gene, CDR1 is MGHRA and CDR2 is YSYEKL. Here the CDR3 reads CASSQPRGNYNEQFF. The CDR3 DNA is TGCGCCAGCAGCCAGCCCCGTGGGAACTACAATGAGCAGTTCTTC.

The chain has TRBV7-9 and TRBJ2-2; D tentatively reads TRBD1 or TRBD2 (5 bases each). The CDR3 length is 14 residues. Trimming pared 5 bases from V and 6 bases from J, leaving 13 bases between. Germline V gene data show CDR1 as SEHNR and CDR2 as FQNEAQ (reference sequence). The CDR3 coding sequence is TGTGCCAGCAGCCGACCGAGGGGTGCCGGGGAGCTGTTTTTT. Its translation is CASSRPRGAGELFF.

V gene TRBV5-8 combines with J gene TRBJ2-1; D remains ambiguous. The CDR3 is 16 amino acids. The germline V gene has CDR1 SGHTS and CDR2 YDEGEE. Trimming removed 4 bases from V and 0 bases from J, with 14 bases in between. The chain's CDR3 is CASSLSASGSYNEQFF. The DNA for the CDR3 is TGTGCCAGCAGCCTGTCGGCCAGTGGCTCCTACAATGAGCAGTTCTTC.

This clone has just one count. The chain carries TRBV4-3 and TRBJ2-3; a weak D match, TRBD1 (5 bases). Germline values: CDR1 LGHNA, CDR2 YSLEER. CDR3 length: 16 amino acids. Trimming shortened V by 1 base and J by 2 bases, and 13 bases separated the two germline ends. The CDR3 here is CASSQVAGPHTDTQYF. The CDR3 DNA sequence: TGCGCCAGCAGCCAAGTGGCAGGGCCCCACACAGATACGCAGTATTTT.

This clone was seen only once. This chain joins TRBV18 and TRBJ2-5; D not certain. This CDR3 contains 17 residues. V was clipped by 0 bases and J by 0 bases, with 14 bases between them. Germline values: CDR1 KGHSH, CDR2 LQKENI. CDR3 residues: CASSPPGFSQHQETQYF. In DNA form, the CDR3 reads TGTGCCAGCTCACCACCTGGGTTTAGTCAACACCAAGAGACCCAGTACTTC.

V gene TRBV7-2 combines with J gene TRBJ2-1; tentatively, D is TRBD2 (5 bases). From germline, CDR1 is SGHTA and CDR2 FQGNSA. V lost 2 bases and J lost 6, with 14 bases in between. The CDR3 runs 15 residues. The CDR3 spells CASSLSPLEGNEQFF. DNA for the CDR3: TGTGCCAGCAGCTTATCACCTCTAGAGGGCAATGAGCAGTTCTTC.

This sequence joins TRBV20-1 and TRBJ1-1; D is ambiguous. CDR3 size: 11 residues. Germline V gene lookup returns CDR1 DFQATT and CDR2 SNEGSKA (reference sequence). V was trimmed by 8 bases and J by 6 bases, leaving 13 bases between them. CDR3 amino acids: CSLEGSAEAFF. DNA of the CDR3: TGCAGTTTAGAGGGTTCCGCTGAAGCTTTCTTT.

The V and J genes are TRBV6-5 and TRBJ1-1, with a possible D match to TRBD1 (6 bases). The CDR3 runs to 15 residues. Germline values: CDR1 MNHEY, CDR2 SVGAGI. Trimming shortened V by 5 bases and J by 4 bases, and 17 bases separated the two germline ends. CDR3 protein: CASSTQGQGFTEAFF. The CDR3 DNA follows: TGTGCCAGCAGTACTCAAGGGCAGGGGTTCACTGAAGCTTTCTTT.

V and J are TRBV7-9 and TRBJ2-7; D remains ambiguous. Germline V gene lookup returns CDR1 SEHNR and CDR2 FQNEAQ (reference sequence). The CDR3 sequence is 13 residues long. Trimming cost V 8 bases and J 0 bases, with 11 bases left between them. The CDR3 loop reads CASSSSSSYEQYF. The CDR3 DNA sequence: TGTGCCAGCTCGTCTTCTAGCTCCTACGAGCAGTACTTC.

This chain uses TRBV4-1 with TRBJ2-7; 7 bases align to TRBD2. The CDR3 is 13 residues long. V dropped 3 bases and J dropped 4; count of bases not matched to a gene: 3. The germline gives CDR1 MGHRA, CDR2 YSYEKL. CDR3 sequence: CASSHSGGYEQYF. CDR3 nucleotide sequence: TGCGCCAGCAGCCATTCGGGGGGTTACGAGCAGTACTTC.

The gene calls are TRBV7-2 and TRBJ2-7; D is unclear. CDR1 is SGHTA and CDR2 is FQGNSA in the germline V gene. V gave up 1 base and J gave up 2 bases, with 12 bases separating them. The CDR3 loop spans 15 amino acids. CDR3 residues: CASSLEWPGAYEQYF. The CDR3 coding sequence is TGTGCCAGCAGCTTAGAATGGCCTGGAGCCTACGAGCAGTACTTC.

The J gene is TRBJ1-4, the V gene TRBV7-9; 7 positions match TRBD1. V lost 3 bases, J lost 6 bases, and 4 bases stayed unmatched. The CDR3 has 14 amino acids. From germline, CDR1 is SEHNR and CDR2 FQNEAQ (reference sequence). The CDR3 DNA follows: TGTGCCAGCAGCTTTAGGGGGCGGGATGAAAAACTGTTTTTT. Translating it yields CASSFRGRDEKLFF.

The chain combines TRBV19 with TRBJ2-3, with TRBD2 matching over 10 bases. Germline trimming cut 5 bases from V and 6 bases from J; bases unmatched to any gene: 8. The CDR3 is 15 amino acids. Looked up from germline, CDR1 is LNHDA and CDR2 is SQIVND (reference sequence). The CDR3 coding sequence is TGTGCCAGTAGTGCTCTAGCGGGAGCTGGGGATACGCAGTATTTT. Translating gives CASSALAGAGDTQYF.

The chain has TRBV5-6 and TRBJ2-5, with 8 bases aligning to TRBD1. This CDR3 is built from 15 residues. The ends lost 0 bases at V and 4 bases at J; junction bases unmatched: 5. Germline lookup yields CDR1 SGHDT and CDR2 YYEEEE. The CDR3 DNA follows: TGTGCCAGCAGCTTGGGGACAGGGATTGGAGAGACCCAGTACTTC. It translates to CASSLGTGIGETQYF.

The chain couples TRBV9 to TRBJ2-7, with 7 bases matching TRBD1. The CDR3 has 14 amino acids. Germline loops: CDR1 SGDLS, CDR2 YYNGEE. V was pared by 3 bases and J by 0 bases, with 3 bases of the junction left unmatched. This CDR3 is CASSARDSSYEQYF. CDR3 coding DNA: TGTGCCAGCAGCGCCCGGGACAGCTCCTACGAGCAGTACTTC.

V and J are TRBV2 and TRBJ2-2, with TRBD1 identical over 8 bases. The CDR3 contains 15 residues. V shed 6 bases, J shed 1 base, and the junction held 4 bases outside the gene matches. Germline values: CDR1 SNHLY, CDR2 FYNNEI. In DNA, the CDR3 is TGTGCCAGCAGAGGGGGACAGGTGAACACCGGGGAGCTGTTTTTT. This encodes CASRGGQVNTGELFF.

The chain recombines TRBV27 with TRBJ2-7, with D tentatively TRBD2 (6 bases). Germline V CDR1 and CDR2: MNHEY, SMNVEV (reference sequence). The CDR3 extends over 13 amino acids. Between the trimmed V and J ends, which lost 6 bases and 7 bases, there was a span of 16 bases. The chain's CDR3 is CASRRAGPGEQYF. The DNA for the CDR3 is TGTGCCAGCAGAAGGGCGGGGCCGGGTGAGCAGTACTTC.

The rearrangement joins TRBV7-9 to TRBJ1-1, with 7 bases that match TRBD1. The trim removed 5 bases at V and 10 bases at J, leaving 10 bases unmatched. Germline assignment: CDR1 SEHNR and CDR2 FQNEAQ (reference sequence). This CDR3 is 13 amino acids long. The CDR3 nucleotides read TGTGCCAGCAGCAAGCTTACAGGGGAAGGAGCTTTCTTT. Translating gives CASSKLTGEGAFF. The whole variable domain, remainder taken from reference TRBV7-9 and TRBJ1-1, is DTGVSQNPRHKITKRGQNVTFRCDPISEHNRLYWYRQTLGQGPEFLTYFQNEAQLEKSRLLSDRFSAERPKGSFSTLEIQRTEQGDSAMYLCASSKLTGEGAFFGQGTRLTVV.